This is a list of T cell receptor beta chains from one sample in a study of cytomegalovirus exposure and HLA in healthy donors. Using immunoSEQ multiplex PCR, the repertoire was profiled, and TCRdb retains in-frame clones only, with some absent. The repertoire consists of under 200,000 clones, with 75% occurring once and the leading ten covering 2.5% to 3.5%. What was sequenced was PBMCs. The receptors shown here come from a woman in her 50s in good health and CMV-seropositive. Each CDR3 is given with its conserved first and last residue. Each record gives: V gene, J gene, CDR3 protein.

v_call: TRBV11-1
j_call: TRBJ2-3
cdr3_aa: CASSLLTPGTDTQYF

v_call: TRBV11-1
j_call: TRBJ1-2
cdr3_aa: CASSPDRTQNGYTF

v_call: TRBV2
j_call: TRBJ2-5
cdr3_aa: CASSLTGGLETQYF

v_call: TRBV28
j_call: TRBJ2-4
cdr3_aa: CASSFRGTGKNIQYF

v_call: TRBV29-1
j_call: TRBJ2-5
cdr3_aa: CSMGWGQGWETQYF

v_call: TRBV11-2
j_call: TRBJ1-1
cdr3_aa: CASSLAFMNTEAFF

v_call: TRBV7-2
j_call: TRBJ2-7
cdr3_aa: CASSLSGSNMGYEQYF

v_call: TRBV5-4
j_call: TRBJ2-4
cdr3_aa: CASSLTSGGAWGENIQYF

v_call: TRBV18
j_call: TRBJ1-1
cdr3_aa: CASSPPSRRRNTEAFF

v_call: TRBV13
j_call: TRBJ2-7
cdr3_aa: CASSYRDRGAYEQYF

v_call: TRBV7-9
j_call: TRBJ1-2
cdr3_aa: CSSSPNNYGYTF

v_call: TRBV5-1
j_call: TRBJ1-6
cdr3_aa: CASSLGGRDSPLHF

v_call: TRBV29-1
j_call: TRBJ2-4
cdr3_aa: CSAETGGVNIQYF

v_call: TRBV19
j_call: TRBJ2-7
cdr3_aa: CASRPGGGSGEQYF